This TCR beta chain is drawn from a study of cytomegalovirus exposure and HLA in healthy donors. Study-wide points: There were a few CMV-associated chains whose specificity for CMV antigens was confirmed in vitro. There were 164 TCR beta chains listed as cytomegalovirus-associated. Later on, an analysis showed TCR association rates differing by HLA locus, with DRB1 the most and HLA-C the fewest.

PCR was performed using 60 Vbeta and 13 Jbeta primers. Sequenced by immunoSEQ multiplex PCR; TCRdb stores in-frame clones only, minus some. This table has about 160,000 clones, 80% to 85% appearing once. V shed 1 base and J shed 2 bases, with 15 bases lying between them. The length of the CDR3 is 16 residues. Looked up from germline, CDR1 is LNHDA and CDR2 is SQIVND (reference sequence). With regard to this clone: As yet, its antigen is unknown.

This chain connects TRBV19 to TRBJ2-7; TRBD2 is a possible D gene (6 bases). Specimen: PBMCs. The receptor's source is a man younger than 35 in good health and CMV-seronegative. The CDR3 here is CASSIGEFPGAYEQYF. The CDR3 DNA reads as TGTGCCAGTAGTATAGGGGAGTTCCCGGGAGCCTACGAGCAGTACTTC.